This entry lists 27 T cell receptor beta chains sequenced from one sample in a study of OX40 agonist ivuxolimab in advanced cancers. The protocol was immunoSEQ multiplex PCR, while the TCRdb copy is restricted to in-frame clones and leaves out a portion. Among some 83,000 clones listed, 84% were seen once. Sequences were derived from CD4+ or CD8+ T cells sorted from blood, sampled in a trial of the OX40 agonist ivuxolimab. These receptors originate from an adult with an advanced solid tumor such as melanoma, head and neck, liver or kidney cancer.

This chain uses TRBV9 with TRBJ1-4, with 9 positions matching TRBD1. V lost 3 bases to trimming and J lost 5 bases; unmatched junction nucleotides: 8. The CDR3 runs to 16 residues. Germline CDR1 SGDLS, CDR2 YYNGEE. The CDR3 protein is CASSAIPGQGNEKLFF. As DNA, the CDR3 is TGTGCCAGCAGCGCCATTCCGGGACAGGGCAATGAAAAACTGTTTTTT.

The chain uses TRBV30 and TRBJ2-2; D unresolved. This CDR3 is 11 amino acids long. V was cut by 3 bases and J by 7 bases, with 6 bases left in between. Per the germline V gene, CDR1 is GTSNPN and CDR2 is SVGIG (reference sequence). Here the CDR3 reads CAWRLYGELFF. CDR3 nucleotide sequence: TGTGCCTGGAGGTTGTACGGGGAGCTGTTTTTT.

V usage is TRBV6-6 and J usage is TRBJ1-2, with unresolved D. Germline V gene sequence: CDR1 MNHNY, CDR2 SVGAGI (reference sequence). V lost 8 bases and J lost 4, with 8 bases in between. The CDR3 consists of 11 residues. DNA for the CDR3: TGTGCCAGCGACAAGGGCTATGGCTACACCTTC. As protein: CASDKGYGYTF.

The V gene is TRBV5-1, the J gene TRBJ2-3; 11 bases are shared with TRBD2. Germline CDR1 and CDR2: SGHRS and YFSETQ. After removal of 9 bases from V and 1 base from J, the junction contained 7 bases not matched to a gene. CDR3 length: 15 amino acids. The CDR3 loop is CATRQTSGGTDTQYF. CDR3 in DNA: TGCGCCACTCGGCAGACTAGCGGGGGCACAGATACGCAGTATTTT.

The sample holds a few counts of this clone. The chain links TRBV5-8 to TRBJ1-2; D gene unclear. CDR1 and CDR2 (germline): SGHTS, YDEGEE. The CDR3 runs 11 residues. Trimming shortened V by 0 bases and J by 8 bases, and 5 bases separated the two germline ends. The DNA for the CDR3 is TGTGCCAGCAGCTTGGAGTCAGGCTACACCTTC. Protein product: CASSLESGYTF.

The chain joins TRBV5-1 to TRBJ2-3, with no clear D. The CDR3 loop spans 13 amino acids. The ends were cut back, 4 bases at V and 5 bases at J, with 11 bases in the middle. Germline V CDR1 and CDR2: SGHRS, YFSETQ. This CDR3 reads CASSTQLRDTQYF. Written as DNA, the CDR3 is TGCGCCAGCAGCACCCAACTGAGAGATACGCAGTATTTT. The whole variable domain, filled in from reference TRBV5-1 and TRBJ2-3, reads KAGVTQTPRYLIKTRGQQVTLSCSPISGHRSVSWYQQTPGQGLQFLFEYFSETQRNKGNFPGRFSGRQFSNSRSEMNVSTLELGDSALYLCASSTQLRDTQYFGPGTRLTVL.

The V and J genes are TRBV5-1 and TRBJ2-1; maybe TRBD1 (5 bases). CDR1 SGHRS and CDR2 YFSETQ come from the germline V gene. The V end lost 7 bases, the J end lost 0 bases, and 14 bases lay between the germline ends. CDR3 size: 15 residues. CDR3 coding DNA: TGCGCCAGCTGCCCCCAGGGCGGCTCCTACAATGAGCAGTTCTTC. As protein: CASCPQGGSYNEQFF.

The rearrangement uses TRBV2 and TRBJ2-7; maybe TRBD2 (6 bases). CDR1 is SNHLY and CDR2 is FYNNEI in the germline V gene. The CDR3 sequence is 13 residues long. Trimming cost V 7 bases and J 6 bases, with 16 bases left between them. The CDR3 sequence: CASNSPGVSEQYF. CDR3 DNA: TGTGCCAGCAATTCCCCGGGAGTTAGCGAGCAGTACTTC.

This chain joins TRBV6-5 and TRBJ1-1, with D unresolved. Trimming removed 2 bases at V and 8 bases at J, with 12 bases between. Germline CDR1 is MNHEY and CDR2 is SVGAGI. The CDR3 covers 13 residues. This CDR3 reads CASSYGNPREAFF. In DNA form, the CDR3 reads TGTGCCAGCAGTTACGGGAACCCTCGAGAAGCTTTCTTT.

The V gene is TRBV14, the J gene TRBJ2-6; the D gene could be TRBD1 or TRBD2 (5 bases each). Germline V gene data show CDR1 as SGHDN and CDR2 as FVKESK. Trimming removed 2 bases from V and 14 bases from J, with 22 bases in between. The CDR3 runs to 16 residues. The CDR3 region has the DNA TGTGCCAGCAGCCAACTAATCAGTACCTGGGGGTCCTTCCTGACTTTC. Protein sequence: CASSQLISTWGSFLTF.

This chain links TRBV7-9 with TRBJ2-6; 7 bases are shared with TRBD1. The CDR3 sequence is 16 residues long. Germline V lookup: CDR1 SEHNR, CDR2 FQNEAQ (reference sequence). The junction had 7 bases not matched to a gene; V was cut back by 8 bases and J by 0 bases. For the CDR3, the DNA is TGTGCCAGCGGGGGCCGGGACAGCTCTGGGGCCAACGTCCTGACTTTC. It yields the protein CASGGRDSSGANVLTF.

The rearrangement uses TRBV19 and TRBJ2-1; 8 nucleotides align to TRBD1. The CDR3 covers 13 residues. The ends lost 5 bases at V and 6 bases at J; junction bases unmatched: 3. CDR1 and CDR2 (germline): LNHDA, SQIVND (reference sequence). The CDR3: CASSSTGVNEQFF. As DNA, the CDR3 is TGTGCCAGTAGTTCGACAGGGGTCAATGAGCAGTTCTTC.

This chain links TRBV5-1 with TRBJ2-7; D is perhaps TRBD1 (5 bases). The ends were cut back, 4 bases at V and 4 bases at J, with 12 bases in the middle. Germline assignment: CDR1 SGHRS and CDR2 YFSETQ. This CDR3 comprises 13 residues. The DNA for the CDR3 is TGCGCCAGCAGCCTAGGACAAAATTACGAGCAGTACTTC. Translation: CASSLGQNYEQYF.

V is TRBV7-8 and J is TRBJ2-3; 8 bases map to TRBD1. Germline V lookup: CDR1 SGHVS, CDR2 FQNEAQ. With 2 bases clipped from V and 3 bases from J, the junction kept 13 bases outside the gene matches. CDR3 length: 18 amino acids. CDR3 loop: CASSLWDLDRVGTDTQYF. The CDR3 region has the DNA TGTGCCAGCAGCTTATGGGACTTGGACAGGGTGGGGACAGATACGCAGTATTTT.

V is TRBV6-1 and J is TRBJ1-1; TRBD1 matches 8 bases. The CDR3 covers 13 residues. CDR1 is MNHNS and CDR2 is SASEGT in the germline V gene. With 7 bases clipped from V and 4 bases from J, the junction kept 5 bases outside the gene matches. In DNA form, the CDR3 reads TGTGCCAGCAACCCGGACAGGGCCACTGAAGCTTTCTTT. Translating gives CASNPDRATEAFF.

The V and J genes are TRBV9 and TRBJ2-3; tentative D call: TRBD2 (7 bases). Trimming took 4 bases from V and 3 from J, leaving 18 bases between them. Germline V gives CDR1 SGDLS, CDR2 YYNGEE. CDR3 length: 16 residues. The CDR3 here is CASSPREGVRTDTQYF. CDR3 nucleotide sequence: TGTGCCAGCAGCCCGAGGGAGGGGGTAAGGACAGATACGCAGTATTTT. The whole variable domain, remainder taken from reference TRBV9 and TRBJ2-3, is DSGVTQTPKHLITATGQRVTLRCSPRSGDLSVYWYQQSLDQGLQFLIQYYNGEERAKGNILERFSAQQFPDLHSELNLSSLELGDSALYFCASSPREGVRTDTQYFGPGTRLTVL.

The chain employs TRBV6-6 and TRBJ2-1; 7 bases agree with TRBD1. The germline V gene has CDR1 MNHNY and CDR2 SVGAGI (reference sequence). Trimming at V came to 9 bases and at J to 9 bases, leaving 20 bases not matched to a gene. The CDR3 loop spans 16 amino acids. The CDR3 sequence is CASTSKTGRVGSEQFF. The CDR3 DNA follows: TGTGCCAGTACTTCCAAGACAGGGCGGGTGGGCAGTGAGCAGTTCTTC.

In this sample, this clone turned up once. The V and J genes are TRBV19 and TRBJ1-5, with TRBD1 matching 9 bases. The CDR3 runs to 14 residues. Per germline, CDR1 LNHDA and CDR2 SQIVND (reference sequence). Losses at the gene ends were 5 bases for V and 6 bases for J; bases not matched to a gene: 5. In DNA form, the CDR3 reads TGTGCCAGTAGTCCGACAGGGGGTGGTCAGCCCCAGCATTTT. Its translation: CASSPTGGGQPQHF.

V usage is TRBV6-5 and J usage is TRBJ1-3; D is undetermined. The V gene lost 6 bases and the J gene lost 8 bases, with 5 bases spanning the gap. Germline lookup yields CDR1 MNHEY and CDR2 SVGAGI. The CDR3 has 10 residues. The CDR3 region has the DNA TGTGCCAGCAGCCAGGACACCATATATTTT. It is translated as CASSQDTIYF.

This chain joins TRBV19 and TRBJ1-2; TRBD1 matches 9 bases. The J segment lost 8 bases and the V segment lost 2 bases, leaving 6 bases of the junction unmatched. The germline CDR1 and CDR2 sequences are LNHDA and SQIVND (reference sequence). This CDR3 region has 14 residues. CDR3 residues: CASSIPGQGWGYTF. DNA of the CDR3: TGTGCCAGTAGTATACCGGGACAGGGATGGGGCTACACCTTC.

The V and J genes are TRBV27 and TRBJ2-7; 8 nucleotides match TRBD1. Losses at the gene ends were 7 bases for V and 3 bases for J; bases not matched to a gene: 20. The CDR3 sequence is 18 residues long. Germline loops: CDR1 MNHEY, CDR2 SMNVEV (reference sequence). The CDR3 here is CASTNLAPGQGLIYEQYF. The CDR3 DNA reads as TGTGCCAGCACCAATCTCGCTCCCGGACAGGGCCTCATCTACGAGCAGTACTTC.

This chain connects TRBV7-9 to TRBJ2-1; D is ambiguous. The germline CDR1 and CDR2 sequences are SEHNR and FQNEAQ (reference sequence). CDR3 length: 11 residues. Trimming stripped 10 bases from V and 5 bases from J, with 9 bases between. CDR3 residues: CAIQANNEQFF. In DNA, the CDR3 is TGTGCCATCCAGGCTAACAATGAGCAGTTCTTC.

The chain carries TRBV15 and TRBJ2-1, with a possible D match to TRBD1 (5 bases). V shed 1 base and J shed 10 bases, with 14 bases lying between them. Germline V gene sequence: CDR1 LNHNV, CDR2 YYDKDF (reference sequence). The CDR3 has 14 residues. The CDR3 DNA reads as TGTGCCACCAGCAGAGGAGCCAGGGAAGAAGAGCAGTTCTTC. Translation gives CATSRGAREEEQFF.

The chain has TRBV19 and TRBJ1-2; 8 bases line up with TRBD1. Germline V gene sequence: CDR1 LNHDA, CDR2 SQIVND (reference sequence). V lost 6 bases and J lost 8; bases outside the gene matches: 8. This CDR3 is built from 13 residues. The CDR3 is CASSQDRAGGYTF. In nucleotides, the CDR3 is TGTGCCAGTAGCCAGGACAGGGCGGGGGGCTACACCTTC.

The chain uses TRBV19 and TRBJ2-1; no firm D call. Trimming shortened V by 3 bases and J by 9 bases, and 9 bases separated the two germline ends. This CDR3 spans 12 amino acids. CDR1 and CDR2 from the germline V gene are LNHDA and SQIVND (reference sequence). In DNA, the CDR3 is TGTGCCAGTAGTATCGTGGTCGGTGAGCAGTTCTTC. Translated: CASSIVVGEQFF.

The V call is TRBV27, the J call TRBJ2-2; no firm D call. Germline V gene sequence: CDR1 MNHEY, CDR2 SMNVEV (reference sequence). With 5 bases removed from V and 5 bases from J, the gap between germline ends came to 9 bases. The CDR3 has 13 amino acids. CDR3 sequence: CASSTDGTGELFF. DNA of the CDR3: TGTGCCAGCAGTACCGACGGGACCGGGGAGCTGTTTTTT.

CDR3 coding DNA: TGTGCCAGCAGCTTCTTGGGGGGCGCGAACACCGGGGAGCTGTTTTTT. This codes for CASSFLGGANTGELFF. The chain combines TRBV7-8 with TRBJ2-2; D may correspond to TRBD1 or TRBD2 (6 bases each). The V end lost 3 bases, the J end lost 0 bases, and 11 bases lay between the germline ends. The CDR3 has 16 residues. Germline lookup yields CDR1 SGHVS and CDR2 FQNEAQ.